The 5 T cell receptor beta chains in this list originate from one sample, sequenced in a study of beta chain features in type 1 diabetes. Reverse transcription of all isolated RNA meant that expressed TCRB transcripts were sequenced. Clones were sequenced by immunoSEQ multiplex PCR, and TCRdb holds only the in-frame ones, with some missing. The top ten hold approximately 7% of the sample, which has roughly 300,000 clones, roughly 15% seen once. What was sequenced was central memory CD4+ T cells from blood. The receptors originated from a man aged 30-40 years in good health.

This clone was counted at least ten times. The chain combines TRBV7-9 with TRBJ2-3; TRBD2 matches at 9 bases. V shed 4 bases and J 0 bases; nucleotides not matched to a gene: 11. The CDR3 covers 18 residues. Germline assignment: CDR1 SEHNR and CDR2 FQNEAQ (reference sequence). Here the CDR3 reads CASSSRIGSGSSTDTQYF. Here the CDR3 DNA reads TGTGCCAGCAGCTCCCGAATAGGTAGCGGGAGTAGCACAGATACGCAGTATTTT. The full variable domain, completed using reference TRBV7-9 and TRBJ2-3, is DTGVSQNPRHKITKRGQNVTFRCDPISEHNRLYWYRQTLGQGPEFLTYFQNEAQLEKSRLLSDRFSAERPKGSFSTLEIQRTEQGDSAMYLCASSSRIGSGSSTDTQYFGPGTRLTVL.

The CDR3, as DNA: TGCGCCAGCAGCTTGCAGGGGACTAGCGGGTCCGCGCGAGAGGTGGAGCAGTTCTTC. As protein: CASSLQGTSGSAREVEQFF. The chain couples TRBV5-1 to TRBJ2-1; 12 positions match TRBD2. Losses at the gene ends were 1 base for V and 10 bases for J; bases not matched to a gene: 18. In germline, CDR1 is SGHRS, CDR2 YFSETQ. The CDR3 spans 19 residues. Together with reference TRBV5-1 and TRBJ2-1, the CDR3 gives the full variable domain: KAGVTQTPRYLIKTRGQQVTLSCSPISGHRSVSWYQQTPGQGLQFLFEYFSETQRNKGNFPGRFSGRQFSNSRSEMNVSTLELGDSALYLCASSLQGTSGSAREVEQFFGPGTRLTVL.

This clone was observed a few times. This chain links TRBV11-3 with TRBJ2-1; a possible D gene is TRBD2 (5 bases). This CDR3 has 13 residues. The germline V gene encodes CDR1 SGHNT and CDR2 YENEEA. With 3 bases removed from V and 3 bases from J, the gap between germline ends came to 6 bases. The CDR3 here is CASSLGVYNEQFF. For the CDR3, the DNA is TGTGCCAGCAGCTTGGGAGTCTACAATGAGCAGTTCTTC.

This clone came up many times. The chain joins TRBV7-2 to TRBJ2-1; TRBD2 agrees at 7 bases. V shed 7 bases, J shed 4 bases, and the junction held 13 bases outside the gene matches. Germline CDR1 reads SGHTA; CDR2 reads FQGNSA. This CDR3 spans 16 amino acids. CDR3 bases: TGTGCCAGCACCCGGGAGGCCTTGACGAAATACAATGAGCAGTTCTTC. As protein: CASTREALTKYNEQFF.

This chain joins TRBV4-3 and TRBJ2-7, with 11 bases aligning to TRBD1. This CDR3 is 15 amino acids long. V was clipped by 4 bases and J by 2 bases; unmatched bases: 4. Germline CDR1 reads LGHNA; CDR2 reads YSLEER. CDR3 amino acids: CASSPGTGGTYEQYF. The CDR3 bases are TGCGCCAGCAGCCCTGGGACAGGGGGAACCTACGAGCAGTACTTC.